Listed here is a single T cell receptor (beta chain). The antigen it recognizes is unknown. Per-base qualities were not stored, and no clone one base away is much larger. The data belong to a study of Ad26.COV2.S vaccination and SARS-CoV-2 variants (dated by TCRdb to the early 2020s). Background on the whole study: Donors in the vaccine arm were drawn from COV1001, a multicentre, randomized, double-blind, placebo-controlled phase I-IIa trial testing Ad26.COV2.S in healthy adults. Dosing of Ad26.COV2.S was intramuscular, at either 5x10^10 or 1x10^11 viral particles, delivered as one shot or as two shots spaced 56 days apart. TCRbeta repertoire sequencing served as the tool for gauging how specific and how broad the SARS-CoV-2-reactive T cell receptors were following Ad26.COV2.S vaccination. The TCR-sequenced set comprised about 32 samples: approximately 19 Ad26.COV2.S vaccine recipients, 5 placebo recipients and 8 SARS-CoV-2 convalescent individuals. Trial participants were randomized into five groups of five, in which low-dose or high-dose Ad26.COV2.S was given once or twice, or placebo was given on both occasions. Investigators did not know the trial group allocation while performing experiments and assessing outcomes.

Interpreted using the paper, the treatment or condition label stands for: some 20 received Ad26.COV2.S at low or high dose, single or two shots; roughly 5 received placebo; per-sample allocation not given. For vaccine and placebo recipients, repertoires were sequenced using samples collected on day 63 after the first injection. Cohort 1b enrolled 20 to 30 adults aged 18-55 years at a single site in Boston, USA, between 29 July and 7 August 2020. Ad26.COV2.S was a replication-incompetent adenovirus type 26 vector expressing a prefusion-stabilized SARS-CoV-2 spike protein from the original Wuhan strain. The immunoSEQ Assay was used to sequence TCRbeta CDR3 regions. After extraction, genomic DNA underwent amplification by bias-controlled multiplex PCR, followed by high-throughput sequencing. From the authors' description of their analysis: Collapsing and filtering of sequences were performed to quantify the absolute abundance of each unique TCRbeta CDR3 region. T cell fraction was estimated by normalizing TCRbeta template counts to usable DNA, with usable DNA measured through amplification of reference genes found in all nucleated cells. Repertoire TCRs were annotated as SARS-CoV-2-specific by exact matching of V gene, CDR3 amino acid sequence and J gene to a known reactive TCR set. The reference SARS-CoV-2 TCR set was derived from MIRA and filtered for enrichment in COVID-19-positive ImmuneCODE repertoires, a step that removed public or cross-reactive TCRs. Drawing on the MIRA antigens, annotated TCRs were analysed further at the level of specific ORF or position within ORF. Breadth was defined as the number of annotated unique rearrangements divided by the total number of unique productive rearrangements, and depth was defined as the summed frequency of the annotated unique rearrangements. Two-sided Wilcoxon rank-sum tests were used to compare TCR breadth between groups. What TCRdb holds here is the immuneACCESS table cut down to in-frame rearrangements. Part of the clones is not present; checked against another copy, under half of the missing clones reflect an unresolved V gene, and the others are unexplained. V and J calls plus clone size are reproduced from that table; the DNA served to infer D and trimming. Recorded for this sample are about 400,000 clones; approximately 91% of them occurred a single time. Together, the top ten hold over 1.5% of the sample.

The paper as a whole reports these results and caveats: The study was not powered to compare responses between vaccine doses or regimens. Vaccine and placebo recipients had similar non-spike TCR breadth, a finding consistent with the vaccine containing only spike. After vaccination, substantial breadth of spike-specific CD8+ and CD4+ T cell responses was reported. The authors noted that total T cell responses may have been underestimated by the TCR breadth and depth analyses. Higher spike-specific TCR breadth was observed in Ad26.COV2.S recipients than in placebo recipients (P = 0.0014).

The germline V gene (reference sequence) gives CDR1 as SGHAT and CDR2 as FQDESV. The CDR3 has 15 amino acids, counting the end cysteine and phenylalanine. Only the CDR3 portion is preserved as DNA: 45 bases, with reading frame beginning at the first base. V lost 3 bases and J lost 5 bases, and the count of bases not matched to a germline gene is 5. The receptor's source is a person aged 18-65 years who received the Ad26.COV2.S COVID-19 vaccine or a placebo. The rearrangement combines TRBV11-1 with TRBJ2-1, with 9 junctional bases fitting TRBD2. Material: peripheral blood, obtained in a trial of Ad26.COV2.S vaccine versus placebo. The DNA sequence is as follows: TGTGCCAGCAGCTTCCGACTAGCGGAGAACAATGAGCAGTTCTTC. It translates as CASSFRLAENNEQFF.